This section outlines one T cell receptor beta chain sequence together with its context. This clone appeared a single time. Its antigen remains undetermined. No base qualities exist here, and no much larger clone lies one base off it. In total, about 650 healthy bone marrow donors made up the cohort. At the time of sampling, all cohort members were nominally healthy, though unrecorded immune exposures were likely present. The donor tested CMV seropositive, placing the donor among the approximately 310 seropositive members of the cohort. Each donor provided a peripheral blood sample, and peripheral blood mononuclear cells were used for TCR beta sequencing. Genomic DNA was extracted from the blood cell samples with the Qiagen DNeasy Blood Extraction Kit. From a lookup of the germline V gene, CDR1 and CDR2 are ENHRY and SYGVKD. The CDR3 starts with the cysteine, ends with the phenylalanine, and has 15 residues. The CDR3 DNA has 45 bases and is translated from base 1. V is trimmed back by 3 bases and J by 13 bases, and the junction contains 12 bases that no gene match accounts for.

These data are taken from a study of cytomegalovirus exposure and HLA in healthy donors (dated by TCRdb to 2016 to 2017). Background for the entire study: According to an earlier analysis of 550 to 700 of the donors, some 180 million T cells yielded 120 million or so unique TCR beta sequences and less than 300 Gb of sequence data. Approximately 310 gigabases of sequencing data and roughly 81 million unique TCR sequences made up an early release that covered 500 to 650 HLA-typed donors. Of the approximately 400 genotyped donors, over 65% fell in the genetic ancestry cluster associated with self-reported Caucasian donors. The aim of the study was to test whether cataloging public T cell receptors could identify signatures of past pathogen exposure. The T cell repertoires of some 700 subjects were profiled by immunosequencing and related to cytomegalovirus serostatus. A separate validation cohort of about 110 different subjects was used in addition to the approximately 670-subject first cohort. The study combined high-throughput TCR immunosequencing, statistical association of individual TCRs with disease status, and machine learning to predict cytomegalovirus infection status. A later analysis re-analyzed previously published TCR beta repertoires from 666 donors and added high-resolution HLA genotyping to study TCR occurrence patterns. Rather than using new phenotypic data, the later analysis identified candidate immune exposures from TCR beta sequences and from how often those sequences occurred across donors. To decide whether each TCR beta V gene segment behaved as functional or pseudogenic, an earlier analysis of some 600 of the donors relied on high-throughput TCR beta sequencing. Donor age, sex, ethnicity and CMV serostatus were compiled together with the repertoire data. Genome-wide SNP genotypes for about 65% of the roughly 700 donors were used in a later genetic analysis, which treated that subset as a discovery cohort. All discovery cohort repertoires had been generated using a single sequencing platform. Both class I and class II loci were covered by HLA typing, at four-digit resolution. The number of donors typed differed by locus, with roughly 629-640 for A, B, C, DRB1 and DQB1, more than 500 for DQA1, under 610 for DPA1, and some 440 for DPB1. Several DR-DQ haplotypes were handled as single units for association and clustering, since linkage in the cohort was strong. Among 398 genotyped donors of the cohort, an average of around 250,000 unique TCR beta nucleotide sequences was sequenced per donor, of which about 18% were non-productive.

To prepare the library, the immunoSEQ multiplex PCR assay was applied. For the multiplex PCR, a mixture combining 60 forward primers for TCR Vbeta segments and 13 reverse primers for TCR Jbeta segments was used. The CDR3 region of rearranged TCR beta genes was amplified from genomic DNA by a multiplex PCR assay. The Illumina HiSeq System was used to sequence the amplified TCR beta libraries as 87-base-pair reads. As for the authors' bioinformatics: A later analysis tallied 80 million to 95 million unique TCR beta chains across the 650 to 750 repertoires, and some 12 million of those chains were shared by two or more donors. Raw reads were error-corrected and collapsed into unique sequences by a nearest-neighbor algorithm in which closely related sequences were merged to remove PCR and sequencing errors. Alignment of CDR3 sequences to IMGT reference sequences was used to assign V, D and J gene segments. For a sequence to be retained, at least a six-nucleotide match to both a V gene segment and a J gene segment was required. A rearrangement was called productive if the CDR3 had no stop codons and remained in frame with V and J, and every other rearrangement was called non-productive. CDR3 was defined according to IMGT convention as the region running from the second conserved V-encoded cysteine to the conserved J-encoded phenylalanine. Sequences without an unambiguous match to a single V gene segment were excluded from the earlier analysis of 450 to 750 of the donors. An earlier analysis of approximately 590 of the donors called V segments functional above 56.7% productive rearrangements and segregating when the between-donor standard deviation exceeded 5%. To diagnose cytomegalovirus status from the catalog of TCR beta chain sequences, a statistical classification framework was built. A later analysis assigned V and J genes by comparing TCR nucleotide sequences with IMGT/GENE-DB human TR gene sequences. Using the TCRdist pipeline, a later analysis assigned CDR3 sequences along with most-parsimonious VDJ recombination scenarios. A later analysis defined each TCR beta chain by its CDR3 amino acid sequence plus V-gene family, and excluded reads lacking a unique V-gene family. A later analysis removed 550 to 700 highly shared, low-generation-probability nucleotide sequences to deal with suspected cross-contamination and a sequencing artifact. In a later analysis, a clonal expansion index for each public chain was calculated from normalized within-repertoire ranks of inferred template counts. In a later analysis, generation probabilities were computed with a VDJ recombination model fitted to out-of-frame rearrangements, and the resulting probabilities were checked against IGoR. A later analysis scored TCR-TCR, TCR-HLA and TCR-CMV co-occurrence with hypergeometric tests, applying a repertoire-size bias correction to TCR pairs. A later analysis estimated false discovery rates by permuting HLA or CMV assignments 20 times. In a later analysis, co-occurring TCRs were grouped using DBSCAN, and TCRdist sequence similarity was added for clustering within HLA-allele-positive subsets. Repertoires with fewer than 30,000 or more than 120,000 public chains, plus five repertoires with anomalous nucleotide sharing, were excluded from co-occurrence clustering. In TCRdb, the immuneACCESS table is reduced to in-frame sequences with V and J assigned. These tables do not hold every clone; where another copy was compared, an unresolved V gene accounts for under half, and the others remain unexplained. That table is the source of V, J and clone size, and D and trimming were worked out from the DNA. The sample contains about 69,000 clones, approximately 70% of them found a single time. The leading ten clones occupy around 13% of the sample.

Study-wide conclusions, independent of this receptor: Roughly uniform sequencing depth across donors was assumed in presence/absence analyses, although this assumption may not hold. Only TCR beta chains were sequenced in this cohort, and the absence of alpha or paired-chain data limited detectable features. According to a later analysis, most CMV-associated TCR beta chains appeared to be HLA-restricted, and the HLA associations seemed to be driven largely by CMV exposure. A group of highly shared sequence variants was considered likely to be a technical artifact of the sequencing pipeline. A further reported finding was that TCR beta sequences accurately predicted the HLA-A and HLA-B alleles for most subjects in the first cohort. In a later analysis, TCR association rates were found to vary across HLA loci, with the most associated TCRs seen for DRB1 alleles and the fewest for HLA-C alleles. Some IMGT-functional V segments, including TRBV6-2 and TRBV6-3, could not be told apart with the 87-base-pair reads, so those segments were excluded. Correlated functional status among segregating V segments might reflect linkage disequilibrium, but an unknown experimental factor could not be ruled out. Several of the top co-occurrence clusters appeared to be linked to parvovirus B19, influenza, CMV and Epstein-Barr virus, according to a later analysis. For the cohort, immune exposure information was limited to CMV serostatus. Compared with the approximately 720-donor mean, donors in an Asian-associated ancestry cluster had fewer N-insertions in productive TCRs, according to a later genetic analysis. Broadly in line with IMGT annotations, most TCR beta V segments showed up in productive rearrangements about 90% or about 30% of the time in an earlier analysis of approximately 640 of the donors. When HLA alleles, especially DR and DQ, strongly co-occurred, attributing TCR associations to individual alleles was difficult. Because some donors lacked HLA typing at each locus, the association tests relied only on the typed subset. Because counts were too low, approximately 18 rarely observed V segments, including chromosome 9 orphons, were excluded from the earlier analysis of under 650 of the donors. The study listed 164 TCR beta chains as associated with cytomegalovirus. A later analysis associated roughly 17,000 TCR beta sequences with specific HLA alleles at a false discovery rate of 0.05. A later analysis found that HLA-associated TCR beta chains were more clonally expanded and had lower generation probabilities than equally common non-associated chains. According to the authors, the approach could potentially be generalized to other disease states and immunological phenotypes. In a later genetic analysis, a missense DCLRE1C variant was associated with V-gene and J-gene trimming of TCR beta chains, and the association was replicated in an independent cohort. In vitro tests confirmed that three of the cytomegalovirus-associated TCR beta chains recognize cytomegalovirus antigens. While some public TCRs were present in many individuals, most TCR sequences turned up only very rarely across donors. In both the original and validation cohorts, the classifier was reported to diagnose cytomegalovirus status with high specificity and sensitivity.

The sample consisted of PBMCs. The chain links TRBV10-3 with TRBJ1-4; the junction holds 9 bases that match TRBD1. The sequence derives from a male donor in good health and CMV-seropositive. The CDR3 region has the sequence CAISEGGDREIRLFF. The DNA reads TGTGCCATCAGTGAAGGTGGGGACAGGGAAATAAGACTGTTTTTT.